This T cell receptor beta chain was found in a study of T cells in Graves' hyperthyroidism and ophthalmopathy. This clonotype was counted many times. What it recognizes is unknown. Regions amplified from RNA transcripts were the TCR beta CDR3 regions. The HTBI set primed first-round TCR CDR3 RT-PCR. TCRdb re-called the multiplex PCR reads with MiXCR, one entry per CDR3 protein. Of more than 450,000 distinct CDR3 sequences in the sample, roughly 15% are singletons; the top ten hold roughly 14%. The CDR3 loop spans 13 amino acids. Germline V gene sequence: CDR1 GTSNPN, CDR2 SVGIG (reference sequence). After removal of 5 bases from V and 5 bases from J, the junction contained 4 bases not matched to a gene. Whole-study results and caveats: Among clonotypes expanded in thyroid above 0.001, most were also found in blood.

The definition of stable Graves' hyperthyroidism was no ophthalmopathy progression within 18 months. Diagnostic decisions used clinical symptoms, serum thyroxine and TRAb, thyroid ultrasound and orbital computed tomography. PBMCs were collected from an approximately 10 ml volume of fresh peripheral blood. The rearrangement uses TRBV30 and TRBJ2-4; 9 bases align to TRBD2. This TCR came from a middle-aged woman with Graves' hyperthyroidism. The sequenced sample was blood. The CDR3 protein is CAWRRLAENIQYF. The CDR3 DNA follows: TGTGCCTGGCGAAGACTAGCGGAAAACATTCAGTACTTC.